Listed below are T cell receptor beta chains from one sample, sequenced in a study of spatial heterogeneity in lung cancer. MiXCR, applied by TCRdb to the 5' RACE reads, yields one record per CDR3 protein. Of 55,000 to 70,000 distinct CDR3 sequences in the sample, approximately 6% were seen once. The sequencing used PBMCs, collected at surgery. These receptor sequences come from a female donor with early-stage non-small cell lung cancer. Each CDR3 is given with its conserved first and last residue. The D gene is left open where the match is weak. Rows give clone size only sometimes, using once, few, many, or a class for an expanded clone.

>many|TRBV25-1|TRBD2|TRBJ2-1
CASRLAGGHEQFF
TGTGCCAGCAGACTAGCGGGGGGGCATGAGCAGTTCTTC
>few|TRBV20-1|TRBD1|TRBJ2-6
CSAREGQNSSSGANVLTF
TGCAGTGCTAGAGAGGGACAGAATTCCAGCTCTGGGGCCAACGTCCTGACTTTC
>many|TRBV3-1|.|TRBJ1-1
CASSPDGTEAFF
TGTGCCAGCAGCCCTGATGGGACTGAAGCTTTCTTT
>few|TRBV29-1|.|TRBJ1-5
CSVGEQPQHF
TGCAGCGTCGGGGAACAGCCCCAGCATTTT
>many|TRBV27|.|TRBJ1-5
CASSLSTGNQPQHF
TGTGCCAGCAGTTTATCGACAGGCAATCAGCCCCAGCATTTT
>many|TRBV5-5|.|TRBJ1-6
CASSLDWSPLHF
TGTGCCAGCAGCTTGGATTGGTCACCCCTCCACTTT
>many|TRBV28|.|TRBJ2-6
CASRESGANVLTF
TGTGCCAGCAGGGAATCTGGGGCCAACGTCCTGACTTTC
>.|TRBV20-1|TRBD1|TRBJ2-2
CSARTGGPNTGELFF
TGCAGTGCCAGGACAGGGGGCCCGAACACCGGGGAGCTGTTTTTT
>many|TRBV7-3|TRBD2|TRBJ2-1
CASSLASGGANEQFF
TGTGCCAGCAGCTTAGCTAGCGGGGGGGCAAATGAGCAGTTCTTC
>many|TRBV14|.|TRBJ1-4
CASSQARGGKLFF
TGTGCCAGCAGCCAGGCCCGGGGAGGAAAACTGTTTTTT
>.|TRBV6-2/TRBV6-3|TRBD1|TRBJ1-1
CASRPNQDRLNTEAFF
TGTGCCAGCAGACCTAACCAGGACAGGCTGAACACTGAAGCTTTCTTT
>many|TRBV5-1|.|TRBJ1-5
CASSLRSGDQPQHF
TGCGCCAGCAGCTTAAGGTCTGGGGATCAGCCCCAGCATTTT
>few|TRBV7-9|.|TRBJ2-1
CASSLGLSYNEQFF
TGTGCCAGCAGCTTAGGACTATCCTACAATGAGCAGTTCTTC
>.|TRBV20-1|TRBD1|TRBJ1-6
CSASEGAKSYNSPLHF
TGCAGTGCTAGCGAGGGGGCGAAATCCTATAATTCACCCCTCCACTTT
>many|TRBV10-3|TRBD2|TRBJ2-1
CAISTSGSSYEQFF
TGTGCCATCAGCACTAGCGGGAGTAGCTATGAGCAGTTCTTC
>many|TRBV10-1|.|TRBJ2-3
CASSDPGGHTQYF
TGCGCCAGCAGTGATCCTGGGGGGCATACGCAGTATTTT
>.|TRBV7-2|TRBD2|TRBJ2-1
CASSFPLAGKNEQFF
TGTGCCAGCAGCTTTCCACTAGCGGGGAAAAATGAGCAGTTCTTC
>.|TRBV6-5|.|TRBJ2-2
CASSYSTGPNTGELFF
TGTGCCAGCAGTTACTCGACGGGGCCGAACACCGGGGAGCTGTTTTTT
>.|TRBV7-3|.|TRBJ2-3
CASSAGTSTDTQYF
TGTGCCAGCAGCGCCGGGACTTCCACAGATACGCAGTATTTT
>many|TRBV28|.|TRBJ1-5
CASSLIIGQTSNQPQHF
TGTGCCAGCAGTCTCATCATAGGACAGACAAGCAATCAGCCCCAGCATTTT
>many|TRBV30|.|TRBJ1-1
CAWSSTRGTQAFF
TGTGCCTGGAGTTCCACCCGGGGGACGCAAGCTTTCTTT
>many|TRBV20-1|.|TRBJ2-1
CSAMVGPYNEQFF
TGCAGTGCTATGGTAGGGCCCTACAATGAGCAGTTCTTC
>many|TRBV28|.|TRBJ1-5
CASSLLGVQEPQHF
TGTGCCAGCAGTTTATTAGGGGTTCAAGAGCCCCAGCATTTT
>few|TRBV3-1|.|TRBJ1-1
CASSLDRTEAFF
TGTGCCAGCAGCCTCGACAGGACTGAAGCTTTCTTT
>.|TRBV28|TRBD1|TRBJ1-2
CASRGQGLGGYTF
TGTGCCAGCAGGGGACAGGGGTTAGGTGGCTACACCTTC
>many|TRBV29-1|TRBD1|TRBJ2-3
CSVEKPRGTGGGGTDTQYF
TGCAGCGTTGAAAAGCCCCGGGGGACAGGGGGCGGGGGCACAGATACGCAGTATTTT
>many|TRBV27|.|TRBJ1-6
CASSFTGPQSSYNSPLHF
TGTGCCAGCAGCTTCACAGGGCCTCAAAGCAGCTATAATTCACCCCTCCACTTT
>few|TRBV7-2|.|TRBJ2-7
CASKPAPSSYEQYF
TGTGCCAGCAAACCAGCACCTAGCTCCTACGAGCAGTACTTC
>many|TRBV7-6|.|TRBJ1-3
CASSLGPQSSGNTIYF
TGTGCCAGCAGCTTAGGACCGCAAAGCTCTGGAAACACCATATATTTT
>many|TRBV7-3|.|TRBJ2-1
CASSPRPTLNEQFF
TGTGCCAGCAGCCCCCGCCCCACCCTAAATGAGCAGTTCTTC
>.|TRBV12-3/TRBV12-4|TRBD1|TRBJ1-1
CASSLDRETEAFF
TGTGCCAGCAGTCTCGACAGGGAAACTGAAGCTTTCTTT
>.|TRBV5-1|TRBD1|TRBJ2-7
CASRNTGVNEQYF
TGCGCCAGCAGGAATACAGGGGTGAACGAGCAGTACTTC
>.|TRBV4-1|.|TRBJ2-3
CASSQDSLGPGHRSDTQYF
TGCGCCAGCAGCCAAGATAGTTTGGGCCCGGGACACCGTTCAGATACGCAGTATTTT
>many|TRBV7-2|.|TRBJ2-5
CASSIGPARETQYF
TGTGCCAGCAGCATTGGGCCGGCCCGGGAGACCCAGTACTTC
>many|TRBV28|TRBD2|TRBJ2-3
CASSPQKRGGLDTQYF
TGTGCCAGCAGCCCCCAAAAGCGGGGGGGCTTAGATACGCAGTATTTT
>few|TRBV5-1|.|TRBJ2-5
CASSSEAPQETQYF
TGCGCCAGCAGCTCAGAGGCGCCACAAGAGACCCAGTACTTC
>many|TRBV27|.|TRBJ1-5
CASSSQGRQPQHF
TGTGCCAGCAGTTCCCAGGGGCGGCAGCCCCAGCATTTT
>few|TRBV27|TRBD1|TRBJ2-4
CASSPTGGLDIQYF
TGTGCCAGCAGTCCGACAGGGGGCTTGGACATTCAGTACTTC
>many|TRBV5-1|TRBD1|TRBJ1-6
CASSLQGQENSPLHF
TGCGCCAGCAGCTTGCAGGGACAGGAGAATTCACCCCTCCACTTT
>many|TRBV6-1|.|TRBJ2-5
CASSTRTDLRVTQYF
TGTGCCAGCAGTACCCGGACAGACCTCCGAGTGACCCAGTACTTC
>.|TRBV24-1|.|TRBJ2-5
CATNPGEGPQQETQYF
TGTGCCACCAATCCAGGGGAAGGCCCACAACAAGAGACCCAGTACTTC
>.|TRBV9|.|TRBJ1-1
CASSRRGETEAFF
TGTGCCAGCAGTCGGAGGGGAGAAACTGAAGCTTTCTTT
>many|TRBV2|.|TRBJ1-5
CASSQTPGQPQHF
TGTGCCAGCTCGCAAACGCCAGGGCAGCCCCAGCATTTT
>few|TRBV9|TRBD1|TRBJ1-2
CASSPRTGGGYGYTF
TGTGCCAGCAGCCCACGGACAGGGGGCGGCTATGGCTACACCTTC
>.|TRBV5-1|TRBD2|TRBJ2-1
CASSLLSGSLYNEQFF
TGCGCCAGCAGCCTCCTTAGCGGGAGTCTCTACAATGAGCAGTTCTTC
>many|TRBV9|TRBD2|TRBJ2-3
CASSVGLAGGGTDTQYF
TGTGCCAGCAGCGTAGGACTAGCGGGGGGAGGCACAGATACGCAGTATTTT
>many|TRBV7-8|.|TRBJ1-2
CASSPNRVPTIANYGYTF
TGTGCCAGCAGCCCCAACCGAGTCCCAACGATTGCTAACTATGGCTACACCTTC
>few|TRBV6-6|TRBD1|TRBJ2-3
CASTASGTVTDTQYF
TGTGCCAGCACCGCATCCGGGACAGTGACAGATACGCAGTATTTT
>.|TRBV29-1|.|TRBJ2-5
CSVGQGGRETQYF
TGCAGCGTCGGACAGGGAGGGAGGGAGACCCAGTACTTC
>many|TRBV6-1|TRBD1|TRBJ2-2
CASKGAPNTGELFF
TGTGCCAGCAAGGGGGCACCGAACACCGGGGAGCTGTTTTTT